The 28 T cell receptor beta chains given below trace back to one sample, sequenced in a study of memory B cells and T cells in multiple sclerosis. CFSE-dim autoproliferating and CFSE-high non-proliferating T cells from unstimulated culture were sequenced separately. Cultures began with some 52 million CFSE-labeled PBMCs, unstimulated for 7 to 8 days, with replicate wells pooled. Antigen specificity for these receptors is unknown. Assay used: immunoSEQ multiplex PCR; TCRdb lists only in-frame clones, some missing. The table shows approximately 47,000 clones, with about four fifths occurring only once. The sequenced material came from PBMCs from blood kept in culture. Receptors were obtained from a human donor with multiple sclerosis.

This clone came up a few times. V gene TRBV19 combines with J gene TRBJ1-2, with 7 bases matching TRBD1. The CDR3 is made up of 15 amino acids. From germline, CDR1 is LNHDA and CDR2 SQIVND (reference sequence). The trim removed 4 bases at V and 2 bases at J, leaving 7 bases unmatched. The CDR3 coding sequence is TGTGCCAGTAGTAGACAGGGTCGGGCAAACTATGGCTACACCTTC. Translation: CASSRQGRANYGYTF.

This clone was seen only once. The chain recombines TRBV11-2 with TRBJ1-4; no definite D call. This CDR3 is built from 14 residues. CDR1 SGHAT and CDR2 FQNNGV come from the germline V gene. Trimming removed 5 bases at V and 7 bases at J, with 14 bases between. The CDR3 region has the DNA TGTGCCAGCAGCCTTAGTGAGGGTAGTGAAAAACTGTTTTTT. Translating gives CASSLSEGSEKLFF.

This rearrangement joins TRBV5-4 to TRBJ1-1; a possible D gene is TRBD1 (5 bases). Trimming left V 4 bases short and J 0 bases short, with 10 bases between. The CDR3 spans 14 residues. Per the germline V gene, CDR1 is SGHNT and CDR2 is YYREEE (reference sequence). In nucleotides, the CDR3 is TGTGCCAGCAGCCGGGACGGATTGAACACTGAAGCTTTCTTT. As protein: CASSRDGLNTEAFF.

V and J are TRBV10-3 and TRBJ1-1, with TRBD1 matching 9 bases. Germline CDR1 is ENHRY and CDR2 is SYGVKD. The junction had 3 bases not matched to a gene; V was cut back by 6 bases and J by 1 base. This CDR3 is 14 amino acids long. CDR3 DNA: TGTGCCATCAGGGGACAGGGAGAGAACACTGAAGCTTTCTTT. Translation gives CAIRGQGENTEAFF.

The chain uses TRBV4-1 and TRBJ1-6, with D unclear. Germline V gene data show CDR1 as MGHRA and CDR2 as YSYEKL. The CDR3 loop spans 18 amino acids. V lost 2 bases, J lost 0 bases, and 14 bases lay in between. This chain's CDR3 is CASSQPREGRSYNSPLHF. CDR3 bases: TGCGCCAGCAGCCAACCTCGAGAGGGCCGCTCCTATAATTCACCCCTCCACTTT.

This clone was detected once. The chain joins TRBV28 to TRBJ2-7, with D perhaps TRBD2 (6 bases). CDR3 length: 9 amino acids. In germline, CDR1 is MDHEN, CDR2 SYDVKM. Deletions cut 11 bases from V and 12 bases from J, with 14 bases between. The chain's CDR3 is CAGGDDVYF. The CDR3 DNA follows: TGTGCCGGCGGGGACGACGTGTACTTC. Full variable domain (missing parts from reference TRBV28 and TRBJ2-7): DVKVTQSSRYLVKRTGEKVFLECVQDMDHENMFWYRQDPGLGLRLIYFSYDVKMKEKGDIPEGYSVSREKKERFSLILESASTNQTSMYLCAGGDDVYFGPGTRLTVT.

CDR3 DNA sequence: TGCGCCAGCAGCTTTATAGAGCTGTTTTTT. Translating gives CASSFIELFF. The rearrangement joins TRBV5-1 to TRBJ1-4; D not certain. This CDR3 has 10 amino acids. The V end was cut by 2 bases, the J end by 14 bases, with 7 bases between. Germline V gives CDR1 SGHRS, CDR2 YFSETQ.

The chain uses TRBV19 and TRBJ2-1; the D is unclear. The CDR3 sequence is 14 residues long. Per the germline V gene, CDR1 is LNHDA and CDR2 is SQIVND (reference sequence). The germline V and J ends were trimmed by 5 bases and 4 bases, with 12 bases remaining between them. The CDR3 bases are TGTGCCAGTAGTGTCTCCCTAGTGTACAATGAGCAGTTCTTC. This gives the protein CASSVSLVYNEQFF.

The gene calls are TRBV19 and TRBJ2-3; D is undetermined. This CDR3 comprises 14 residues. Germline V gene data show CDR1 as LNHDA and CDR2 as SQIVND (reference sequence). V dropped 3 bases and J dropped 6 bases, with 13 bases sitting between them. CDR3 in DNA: TGTGCCAGTAGTATTTCCCTCATCTTCGATACGCAGTATTTT. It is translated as CASSISLIFDTQYF.

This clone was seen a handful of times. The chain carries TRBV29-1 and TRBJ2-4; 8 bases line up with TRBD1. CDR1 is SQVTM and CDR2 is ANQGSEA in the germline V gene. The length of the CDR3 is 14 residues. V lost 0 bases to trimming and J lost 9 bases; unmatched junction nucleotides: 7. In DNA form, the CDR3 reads TGCAGCGTTGAAGATGGGGCAGGGGGCGGCATTCAGTACTTC. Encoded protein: CSVEDGAGGGIQYF.

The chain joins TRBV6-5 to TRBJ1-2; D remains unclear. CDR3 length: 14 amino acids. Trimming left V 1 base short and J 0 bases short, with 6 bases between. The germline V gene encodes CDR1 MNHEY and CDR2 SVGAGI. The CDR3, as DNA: TGTGCCAGCAGTTACTACGGAGCTAACTATGGCTACACCTTC. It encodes CASSYYGANYGYTF.

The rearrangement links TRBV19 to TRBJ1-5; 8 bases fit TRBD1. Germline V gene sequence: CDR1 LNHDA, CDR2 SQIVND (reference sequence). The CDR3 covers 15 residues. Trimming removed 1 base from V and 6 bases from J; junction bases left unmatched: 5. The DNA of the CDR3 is TGTGCCAGTAGTATAGGACAGGGGATCGGTCAGCCCCAGCATTTT. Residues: CASSIGQGIGQPQHF. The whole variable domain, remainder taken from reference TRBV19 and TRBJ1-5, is DGGITQSPKYLFRKEGQNVTLSCEQNLNHDAMYWYRQDPGQGLRLIYYSQIVNDFQKGDIAEGYSVSREKKESFPLTVTSAQKNPTAFYLCASSIGQGIGQPQHFGDGTRLSIL.

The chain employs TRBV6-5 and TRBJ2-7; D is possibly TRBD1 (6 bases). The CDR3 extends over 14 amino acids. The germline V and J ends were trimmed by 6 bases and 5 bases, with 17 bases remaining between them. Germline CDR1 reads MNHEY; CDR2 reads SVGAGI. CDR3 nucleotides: TGTGCCAGCAGCCCCAGCAGGGGTAGGCACGAGCAGTACTTC. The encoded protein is CASSPSRGRHEQYF.

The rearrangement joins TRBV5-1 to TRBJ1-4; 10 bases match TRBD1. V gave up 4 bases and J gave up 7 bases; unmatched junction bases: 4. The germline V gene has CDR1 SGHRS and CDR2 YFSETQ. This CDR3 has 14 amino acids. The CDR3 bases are TGCGCCAGCAGCGTGGACAGGGGGGTTGAAAAACTGTTTTTT. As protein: CASSVDRGVEKLFF.

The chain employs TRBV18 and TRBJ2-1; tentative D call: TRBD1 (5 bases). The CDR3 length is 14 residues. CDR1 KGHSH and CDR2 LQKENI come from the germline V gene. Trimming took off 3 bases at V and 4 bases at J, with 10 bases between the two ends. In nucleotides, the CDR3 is TGTGCCAGCTCACCGGGGCAGATTTACAATGAGCAGTTCTTC. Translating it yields CASSPGQIYNEQFF.

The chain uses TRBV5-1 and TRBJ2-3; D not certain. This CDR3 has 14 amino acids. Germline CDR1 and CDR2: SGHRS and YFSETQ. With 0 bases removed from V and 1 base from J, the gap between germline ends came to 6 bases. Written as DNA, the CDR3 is TGCGCCAGCAGCTTGGGTGTTGGCACAGATACGCAGTATTTT. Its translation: CASSLGVGTDTQYF.

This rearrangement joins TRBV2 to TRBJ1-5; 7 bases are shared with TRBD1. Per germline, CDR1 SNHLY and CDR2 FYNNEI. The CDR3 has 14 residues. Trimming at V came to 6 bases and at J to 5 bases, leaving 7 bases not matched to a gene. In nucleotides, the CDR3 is TGTGCCAGCAGCGGTACAGGGGAATATCAGCCCCAGCATTTT. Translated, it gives CASSGTGEYQPQHF.

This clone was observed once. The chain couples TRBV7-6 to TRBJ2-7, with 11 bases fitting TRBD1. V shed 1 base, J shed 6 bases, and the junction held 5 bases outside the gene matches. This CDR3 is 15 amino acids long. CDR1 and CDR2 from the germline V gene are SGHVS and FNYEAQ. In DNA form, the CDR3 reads TGTGCCAGCAGCTTAGTAGGACAGGGGGCGTTCGAGCAGTACTTC. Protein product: CASSLVGQGAFEQYF.

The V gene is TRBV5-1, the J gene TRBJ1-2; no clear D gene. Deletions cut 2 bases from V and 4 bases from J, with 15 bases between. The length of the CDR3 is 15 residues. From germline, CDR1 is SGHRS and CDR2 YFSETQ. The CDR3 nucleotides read TGCGCCAGCAGCTTTGGGAAGCTACCGACCTATGGCTACACCTTC. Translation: CASSFGKLPTYGYTF.

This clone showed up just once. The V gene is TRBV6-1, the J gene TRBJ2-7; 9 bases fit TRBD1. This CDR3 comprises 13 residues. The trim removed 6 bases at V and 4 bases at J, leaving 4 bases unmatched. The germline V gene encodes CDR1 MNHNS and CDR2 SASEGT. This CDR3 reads CASRRQGGYEQYF. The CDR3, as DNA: TGTGCCAGCAGGAGACAGGGGGGATACGAGCAGTACTTC.

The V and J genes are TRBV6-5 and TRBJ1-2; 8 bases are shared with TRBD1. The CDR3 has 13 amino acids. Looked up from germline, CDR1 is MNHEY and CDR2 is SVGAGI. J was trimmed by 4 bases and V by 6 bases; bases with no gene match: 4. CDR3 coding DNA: TGTGCCAGCAGAAGACAGGGGTTCTATGGCTACACCTTC. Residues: CASRRQGFYGYTF.

DNA of the CDR3: TGTGCCAGCCGCATCGGGGAGGGAAGGTCGGCTTTCTTT. Translated: CASRIGEGRSAFF. V and J are TRBV11-2 and TRBJ1-1; D call uncertain. Germline V gene sequence: CDR1 SGHAT, CDR2 FQNNGV. V was cut by 8 bases and J by 11 bases, with 21 bases left in between. CDR3 size: 13 residues.

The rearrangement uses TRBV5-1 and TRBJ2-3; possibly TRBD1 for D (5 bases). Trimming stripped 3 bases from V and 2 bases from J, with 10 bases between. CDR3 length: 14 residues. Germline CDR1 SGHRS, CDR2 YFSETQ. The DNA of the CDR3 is TGCGCCAGCAGCTCAGTGACAGACACAGATACGCAGTATTTT. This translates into CASSSVTDTDTQYF.

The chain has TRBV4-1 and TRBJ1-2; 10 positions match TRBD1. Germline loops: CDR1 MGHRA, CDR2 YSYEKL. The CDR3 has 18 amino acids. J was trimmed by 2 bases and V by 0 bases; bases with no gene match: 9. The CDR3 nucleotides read TGCGCCAGCAGCCAAGAACTCCGGACAGGGGGAAGAAACTATGGCTACACCTTC. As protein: CASSQELRTGGRNYGYTF.

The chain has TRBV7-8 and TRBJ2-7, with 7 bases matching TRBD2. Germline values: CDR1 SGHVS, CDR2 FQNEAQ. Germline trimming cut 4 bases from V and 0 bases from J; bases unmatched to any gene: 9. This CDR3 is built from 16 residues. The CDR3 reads CASSYPLGGSSYEQYF. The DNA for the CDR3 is TGTGCCAGCAGCTACCCCTTGGGGGGGAGCTCCTACGAGCAGTACTTC. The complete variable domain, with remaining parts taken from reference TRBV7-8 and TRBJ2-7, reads GAGVSQSPRYKVAKRGQDVALRCDPISGHVSLFWYQQALGQGPEFLTYFQNEAQLDKSGLPSDRFFAERPEGSVSTLKIQRTQQEDSAVYLCASSYPLGGSSYEQYFGPGTRLTVT.

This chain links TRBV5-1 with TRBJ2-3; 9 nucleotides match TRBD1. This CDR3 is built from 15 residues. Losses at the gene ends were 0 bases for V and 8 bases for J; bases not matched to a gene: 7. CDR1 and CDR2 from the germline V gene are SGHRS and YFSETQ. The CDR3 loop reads CASSLGDRAVGTQYF. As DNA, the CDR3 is TGCGCCAGCAGCTTGGGGGACAGGGCCGTGGGTACGCAGTATTTT.

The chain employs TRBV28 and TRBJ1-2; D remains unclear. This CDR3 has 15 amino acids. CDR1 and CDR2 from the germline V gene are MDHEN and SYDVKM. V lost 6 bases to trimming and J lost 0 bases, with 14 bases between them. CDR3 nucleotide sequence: TGTGCCAGCAGGCCCCCCCCGGCCCCTAACTATGGCTACACCTTC. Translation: CASRPPPAPNYGYTF.

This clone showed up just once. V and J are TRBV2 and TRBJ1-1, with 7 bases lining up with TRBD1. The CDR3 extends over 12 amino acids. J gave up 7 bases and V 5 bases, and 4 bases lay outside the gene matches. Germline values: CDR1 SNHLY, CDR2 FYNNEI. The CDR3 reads CASSQTGDEAFF. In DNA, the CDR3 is TGTGCCAGCAGTCAAACAGGGGATGAAGCTTTCTTT.